The T cell receptor (beta chain) under discussion was sequenced for a study of T cell responses to AZD1222 COVID-19 vaccine. Study findings and constraints: AZD1222 recipients seropositive at baseline numbered only 5 or 6. Vaccine-associated CD4 TCRs spanned spike, dominant at 160-218 and 743-854. White British donors predominated, females outnumbered males, and clonal diversity was possibly underestimated.

With respect to this clone: What it recognizes is unknown.

Unmatched junction bases numbered 5, after V lost 5 bases and J lost 3 bases. In germline, CDR1 is SGHTA, CDR2 FQGNSA. The CDR3 has 15 residues. Sequencing used immunoSEQ multiplex PCR; TCRdb keeps in-frame clones, though not all of them. This sample has some 100,000 clones; roughly 86% occur once, and the top ten carry 17%. It was second doses at about 4 or about 12 weeks that were pooled. This receptor was identified in an adult who received the AZD1222 COVID-19 vaccine. The chain recombines TRBV7-2 with TRBJ2-1; 9 bases are a match to TRBD1. This specimen was peripheral blood, taken 28 days after the second AZD1222 dose. CDR3 nucleotides: TGTGCCAGCAGCATGGGACAGGGCGGCTACAATGAGCAGTTCTTC. The encoded protein is CASSMGQGGYNEQFF.